What follows describes a single T cell receptor (beta chain). Its antigen is not identified. This CDR3 spans 16 amino acids. Germline CDR1 reads SGHRS; CDR2 reads YFSETQ. The J segment lost 1 base and the V segment lost 4 bases, leaving 10 bases of the junction unmatched. This record comes from a study of T-cell reconstitution after alpha-beta-depleted transplantation in children. Study outcomes and limitations: Hyperexpanded clones declined; after one year, newly produced T cells mostly supplied diversity. Reportedly, roughly two months post-transplant, alpha-beta T cells arose from several hundred expanded graft clones. In some patients, recipient T cells and intrathymic progenitors surviving conditioning explained high day-60 diversity.

Unique molecular identifiers tagged the TCRbeta library. TCRdb processed the PCR reads anew with MiXCR; each CDR3 protein has one entry. The sample contains 250,000 to 400,000 distinct CDR3 sequences, around 25% of which appear only once. This sequence was found in a male patient aged 10 to 17 who had a stem cell transplant for acute lymphoblastic leukemia, so the T cells may come from the graft donor. Specimen: PBMCs, mostly from graft donor cells, collected 180 days after TCRalphabeta/CD19-depleted stem cell transplant. This chain uses TRBV5-1 with TRBJ1-1; TRBD1 aligns across 7 bases. CDR3 in DNA: TGCGCCAGCAGCCCGACCTCAGGGGGTTCGAACACTGAAGCTTTCTTT. Translation gives CASSPTSGGSNTEAFF.